The 32 T cell receptor beta chains presented below share a single source sample, sequenced in a study of CD8 T cells in ankylosing spondylitis. TCRdb re-called the 5' RACE reads through MiXCR, storing one row per CDR3 protein. Of around 130,000 distinct CDR3 sequences in the sample, about 6.4% were seen once. Sequenced input: blood, either unsorted or a sorted T cell fraction (not recorded which). The source of these receptors is a male donor with ankylosing spondylitis or in good health (not recorded which).

This clonotype has ten or more counts. The genes are TRBV7-3 and TRBJ2-6; D remains unclear. V was shortened by 1 base and J by 2 bases, with 6 bases between the two germline ends. The CDR3 consists of 15 residues. Germline V gene data show CDR1 as SGHTA and CDR2 as FQGTGA. CDR3 region: CASSLSSPGANVLTF. CDR3 nucleotides: TGTGCCAGCAGCTTAAGCTCCCCTGGGGCCAACGTCCTGACTTTC.

At least ten counts were recorded for this clonotype. This chain joins TRBV20-1 and TRBJ2-1, with 12 bases lining up with TRBD2. The CDR3 covers 12 residues. Germline values: CDR1 DFQATT, CDR2 SNEGSKA (reference sequence). The CDR3 is CTGLAGKNEQFF. CDR3 coding DNA: TGCACTGGACTAGCGGGGAAGAATGAGCAGTTCTTC.

This clonotype was found many times. The V call is TRBV5-6, the J call TRBJ2-3, with TRBD1 matching 10 bases. CDR1 is SGHDT, CDR2 YYEEEE, per germline. This CDR3 has 16 residues. The trim removed 0 bases at V and 3 bases at J, leaving 4 bases unmatched. The CDR3 reads CASSLVDRGWTDTQYF. CDR3 sequence (DNA): TGTGCCAGCAGCTTGGTGGACAGGGGGTGGACAGATACGCAGTATTTT.

There are many counts of this clonotype. This chain uses TRBV7-2 with TRBJ1-3; D is possibly TRBD1 (6 bases). With 3 bases removed from V and 0 bases from J, the gap between germline ends came to 15 bases. Germline V CDR1 and CDR2: SGHTA, FQGNSA. This CDR3 contains 17 residues. The CDR3 nucleotides are TGTGCCAGCAGCTTTAAGGGGGGGGGACTCTCTGGAAACACCATATATTTT. It codes for CASSFKGGGLSGNTIYF.

At least ten counts were recorded for this clonotype. The chain employs TRBV20-1 and TRBJ2-1; 11 bases match TRBD2. J was trimmed by 3 bases and V by 2 bases; bases with no gene match: 3. The germline gives CDR1 DFQATT, CDR2 SNEGSKA (reference sequence). This CDR3 is built from 15 residues. In nucleotides, the CDR3 is TGCAGTGCTAGAATCCTAGCGGGGGGCTACAATGAGCAGTTCTTC. Amino acid sequence: CSARILAGGYNEQFF.

Many counts were recorded for this clonotype. This rearrangement joins TRBV29-1 to TRBJ2-1; D is ambiguous. The CDR3 runs 11 residues. The V and J ends lost 0 bases and 10 bases respectively, with 7 bases between them. CDR1 is SQVTM, CDR2 ANQGSEA, per germline. The CDR3 DNA reads as TGCAGCGTTGAAGAAAGGACCGAGCAGTTCTTC. It specifies CSVEERTEQFF.

This clonotype was seen at least ten times. The CDR3 region is CASSPGGYNEQFF. In DNA, the CDR3 is TGTGCCAGCAGCCCCGGGGGATACAATGAGCAGTTCTTC. The rearrangement uses TRBV7-9 and TRBJ2-1; the D gene is possibly TRBD2 (6 bases). Per the germline V gene, CDR1 is SEHNR and CDR2 is FQNEAQ (reference sequence). Trimming shortened V by 5 bases and J by 4 bases, and 9 bases separated the two germline ends. The CDR3 is made up of 13 amino acids. The variable domain in full, with the rest retrieved from reference TRBV7-9 and TRBJ2-1, is DTGVSQNPRHKITKRGQNVTFRCDPISEHNRLYWYRQTLGQGPEFLTYFQNEAQLEKSRLLSDRFSAERPKGSFSTLEIQRTEQGDSAMYLCASSPGGYNEQFFGPGTRLTVL.

This clonotype occurred many times. The V call is TRBV5-1, the J call TRBJ2-1, with D uncertain. The V gene's germline CDR1 is SGHRS and CDR2 YFSETQ. V was pared by 1 base and J by 6 bases, with 14 bases between. This CDR3 has 15 residues. The CDR3 loop reads CASSLMVATVNEQFF. For the CDR3, the DNA is TGCGCCAGCAGCTTGATGGTCGCCACAGTCAATGAGCAGTTCTTC.

This clonotype was counted many times. The chain links TRBV5-1 to TRBJ1-2; TRBD1 matches 11 bases. V shed 4 bases and J 4 bases; nucleotides not matched to a gene: 6. Germline V lookup: CDR1 SGHRS, CDR2 YFSETQ. This CDR3 comprises 15 residues. The CDR3 DNA sequence: TGCGCCAGCAGCCACTCCGGGACAGGGGGCTATGGCTACACCTTC. This codes for CASSHSGTGGYGYTF.

Ten or more counts support this clonotype. The rearrangement joins TRBV12-3 or TRBV12-4 to TRBJ2-3; 7 bases align to TRBD2. V trimming: 6 bases; J trimming: 2 bases; junction bases outside the gene matches: 11. This CDR3 comprises 16 residues. The CDR3 loop reads CASSKRAGTLTDTQYF. The CDR3 coding sequence is TGTGCCAGCAGCAAGAGAGCGGGAACCCTCACAGATACGCAGTATTTT.

This clonotype was seen ten or more times. V is TRBV7-2 and J is TRBJ2-2; D not resolved. V was cut by 1 base and J by 5 bases, with 8 bases left in between. CDR1 is SGHTA and CDR2 is FQGNSA in the germline V gene. This CDR3 spans 14 amino acids. The CDR3 DNA reads TGTGCCAGCAGCTTAGGGACCCCAACCGGGGAGCTGTTTTTT. It codes for CASSLGTPTGELFF.

This clonotype was found many times. The V and J genes are TRBV5-1 and TRBJ2-3; D not certain. The V end was cut by 4 bases, the J end by 0 bases, with 9 bases between. The CDR3 covers 14 residues. CDR1 and CDR2 (germline): SGHRS, YFSETQ. The CDR3 DNA sequence: TGCGCCAGCAGCGAGACTCGTAGCACAGATACGCAGTATTTT. Protein product: CASSETRSTDTQYF.

In its sample, this clonotype was seen many times. V and J are TRBV5-1 and TRBJ2-3; weak D call: TRBD1 (5 bases). CDR3 size: 14 residues. CDR1 and CDR2 from the germline V gene are SGHRS and YFSETQ. V was shortened by 4 bases and J by 0 bases, with 9 bases between the two germline ends. The CDR3 loop is CASSSDSSTDTQYF. For the CDR3, the DNA is TGCGCCAGCAGCAGCGACAGTAGCACAGATACGCAGTATTTT.

The chain uses TRBV12-3 or TRBV12-4 and TRBJ2-3; perhaps D is TRBD1 or TRBD2 (6 bases each). Trimming removed 7 bases at V and 4 bases at J, with 15 bases between. The CDR3 consists of 14 residues. CDR3 in DNA: TGTGCCAGCACCCTAGGGGGGACCCCAGATACGCAGTATTTT. As protein: CASTLGGTPDTQYF.

This clonotype was observed many times. This chain links TRBV30 with TRBJ2-7; D uncertain. Between the trimmed V and J ends, which lost 2 bases and 7 bases, there was a span of 12 bases. The CDR3 spans 12 residues. CDR1 GTSNPN and CDR2 SVGIG come from the germline V gene (reference sequence). The CDR3 loop is CAWSPSGPEQYF. As DNA, the CDR3 is TGTGCCTGGAGTCCCTCTGGCCCTGAGCAGTACTTC.

At least ten counts were recorded for this clonotype. This chain joins TRBV7-9 and TRBJ2-2; D unresolved. Per the germline V gene, CDR1 is SEHNR and CDR2 is FQNEAQ (reference sequence). Deletions cut 8 bases from V and 1 base from J, with 11 bases between. The CDR3 has 14 amino acids. The CDR3 DNA is TGTGCCAGCCCACTCCGACAGAACACCGGGGAGCTGTTTTTT. It is translated as CASPLRQNTGELFF.

This clonotype has a count of ten or more. The V call is TRBV20-1, the J call TRBJ2-5, with TRBD1 matching 9 bases. V lost 5 bases and J lost 1; bases outside the gene matches: 2. The CDR3 spans 13 residues. Germline values: CDR1 DFQATT, CDR2 SNEGSKA (reference sequence). CDR3 in amino acids: CSAQGQGQETQYF. The CDR3 DNA reads TGCAGTGCTCAGGGACAGGGCCAAGAGACCCAGTACTTC.

The chain recombines TRBV6-2 or TRBV6-3 with TRBJ1-5, with D perhaps matching TRBD1 (5 bases). CDR1 and CDR2 (germline): MNHEY, SVGEGT. The CDR3 length is 14 residues. The germline V and J ends were trimmed by 0 bases and 9 bases, with 12 bases remaining between them. In DNA, the CDR3 is TGTGCCAGCAGTTACTCAGGGGAGCCTCGGCCCCAGCATTTT. This sequence encodes CASSYSGEPRPQHF.

This clonotype was seen repeatedly, ten times or more. The chain links TRBV29-1 to TRBJ1-2; a weak D match, TRBD1 (5 bases). This CDR3 has 14 amino acids. Germline V lookup: CDR1 SQVTM, CDR2 ANQGSEA. Trimming shortened V by 6 bases and J by 3 bases, and 17 bases separated the two germline ends. In nucleotides, the CDR3 is TGCAGCGTGGAGTTGGGGGTTCTAGACTATGGCTACACCTTC. This translates into CSVELGVLDYGYTF.

This clonotype was seen a handful of times. The rearrangement links TRBV5-1 to TRBJ1-2; D remains unclear. This CDR3 has 15 residues. Germline CDR1 and CDR2: SGHRS and YFSETQ. Trimming took 0 bases from V and 3 from J, leaving 12 bases between them. The CDR3 nucleotides read TGCGCCAGCAGCTTGGGCCAGCCAAGGGACTATGGCTACACCTTC. Translating it yields CASSLGQPRDYGYTF. Full variable domain (missing parts from reference TRBV5-1 and TRBJ1-2): KAGVTQTPRYLIKTRGQQVTLSCSPISGHRSVSWYQQTPGQGLQFLFEYFSETQRNKGNFPGRFSGRQFSNSRSEMNVSTLELGDSALYLCASSLGQPRDYGYTFGSGTRLTVV.

In this sample, this clonotype turned up many times. The V call is TRBV3-1, the J call TRBJ2-2; D perhaps matches TRBD1 (5 bases). This CDR3 spans 15 amino acids. CDR1 is LGHDT and CDR2 is YNNKEL in the germline V gene (reference sequence). V lost 4 bases, J lost 0 bases, and 9 bases lay in between. DNA of the CDR3: TGTGCCAGCAGCCCCAGGGTAGCGAACACCGGGGAGCTGTTTTTT. Its translation is CASSPRVANTGELFF.

The chain employs TRBV5-1 and TRBJ2-1; D is perhaps TRBD2 (6 bases). V lost 4 bases, J lost 1 base, and 6 bases lay in between. This CDR3 is built from 13 residues. Germline lookup yields CDR1 SGHRS and CDR2 YFSETQ. In nucleotides, the CDR3 is TGCGCCAGCAGCCGGGAGTCCTACAATGAGCAGTTCTTC. Translating it yields CASSRESYNEQFF.

This clonotype came up many times. The CDR3 here is CASSEGSWGSYTF. DNA of the CDR3: TGTGCCAGCAGTGAAGGAAGTTGGGGGTCGTACACCTTC. The rearrangement links TRBV6-1 to TRBJ1-2, with D perhaps matching TRBD1 (5 bases). This CDR3 comprises 13 residues. Trimming shortened V by 1 base and J by 11 bases, and 14 bases separated the two germline ends. Looked up from germline, CDR1 is MNHNS and CDR2 is SASEGT.

At least ten counts were recorded for this clonotype. The rearrangement uses TRBV20-1 and TRBJ2-3; D is unresolved. V was shortened by 0 bases and J by 2 bases, with 6 bases between the two germline ends. Germline values: CDR1 DFQATT, CDR2 SNEGSKA (reference sequence). There are 13 residues in the CDR3. The CDR3 coding sequence is TGCAGTGCTAGAGAACTTACCACAGATACGCAGTATTTT. Amino acid sequence: CSARELTTDTQYF.

By share, this clonotype counts as medium-sized. This sequence joins TRBV20-1 and TRBJ2-7; 7 nucleotides line up with TRBD1. In germline, CDR1 is DFQATT, CDR2 SNEGSKA (reference sequence). V lost 3 bases and J lost 5; bases outside the gene matches: 16. The CDR3 has 16 amino acids. The CDR3: CSASDPGTAKTNEQYF. The DNA of the CDR3 is TGCAGTGCTAGCGATCCCGGGACAGCTAAAACTAACGAGCAGTACTTC.

This clonotype was counted at least ten times. V gene TRBV19 combines with J gene TRBJ2-5; D gene uncertain. This CDR3 has 11 residues. Germline-derived CDR1 and CDR2 are LNHDA and SQIVND (reference sequence). The V and J ends lost 3 bases and 5 bases respectively, with 4 bases between them. CDR3: CASSMFETQYF. The CDR3, as DNA: TGTGCCAGTAGTATGTTTGAGACCCAGTACTTC.

At least ten counts were recorded for this clonotype. The rearrangement joins TRBV7-3 to TRBJ1-1; TRBD1 agrees at 7 bases. This CDR3 region has 14 residues. V gave up 5 bases and J gave up 4 bases; unmatched junction bases: 7. CDR1 is SGHTA, CDR2 FQGTGA, per germline. CDR3 region: CASSVSGGSTEAFF. In nucleotides, the CDR3 is TGTGCCAGCAGCGTATCAGGGGGGAGCACTGAAGCTTTCTTT.

This clonotype was recorded many times. Written as DNA, the CDR3 is TGCGCCAGCAGCCCCATGACCCGGAGGAACACTGAAGCTTTCTTT. Translating it yields CASSPMTRRNTEAFF. The chain couples TRBV5-1 to TRBJ1-1; D uncertain. In germline, CDR1 is SGHRS, CDR2 YFSETQ. V shed 4 bases and J shed 1 base, with 14 bases lying between them. CDR3 length equals 15 residues.

In this sample, this clonotype turned up many times. This rearrangement joins TRBV29-1 to TRBJ2-3; TRBD1 agrees at 10 bases. The CDR3 loop spans 15 amino acids. The germline V gene encodes CDR1 SQVTM and CDR2 ANQGSEA. J lost 5 bases, V lost 1 base, and 6 bases had no gene match. The CDR3 spells CSVEARDRGGDTQYF. The DNA of the CDR3 is TGCAGCGTTGAAGCCCGGGACAGGGGAGGAGATACGCAGTATTTT.

The rearrangement joins TRBV20-1 to TRBJ2-2, with 7 bases lining up with TRBD1. The germline gives CDR1 DFQATT, CDR2 SNEGSKA (reference sequence). The CDR3 runs to 14 residues. V shed 6 bases and J 1 base; nucleotides not matched to a gene: 5. CDR3 sequence reads: CSARGQQNTGELFF. CDR3 DNA: TGCAGTGCCAGGGGACAGCAGAACACCGGGGAGCTGTTTTTT.

This clonotype was detected many times. This chain joins TRBV12-3 or TRBV12-4 and TRBJ2-2, with D possibly being TRBD1 or TRBD2 (6 bases each). V lost 4 bases to trimming and J lost 3 bases, with 12 bases between them. The CDR3 sequence is 15 residues long. CDR3 sequence: CASSYGGAYTGELFF. In DNA, the CDR3 is TGTGCCAGCAGTTACGGGGGCGCTTACACCGGGGAGCTGTTTTTT.

V gene TRBV6-2 or TRBV6-3 combines with J gene TRBJ2-2; D unresolved. V lost 7 bases and J lost 0, with 6 bases in between. The germline V gene encodes CDR1 MNHEY and CDR2 SVGEGT. The CDR3 totals 13 residues. The CDR3 is CASTVTNTGELFF. DNA of the CDR3: TGTGCCAGCACTGTTACGAACACCGGGGAGCTGTTTTTT.